Below, 20 T cell receptor beta chains from the same sample are listed, as sequenced in a study of T cell responses to AZD1222 COVID-19 vaccine. The method was immunoSEQ multiplex PCR; TCRdb's version includes in-frame clones alone and lacks a portion of them. The profile covers approximately 130,000 clones, with about 82% appearing a single time and around 7.9% taken by the ten largest. The input for sequencing was peripheral blood, taken 28 days after the second dose of the MenACWY control vaccine. These receptors came from an adult who received the MenACWY meningococcal vaccine as a control.

This clone was found a few times. This chain connects TRBV7-7 to TRBJ2-6; D is unclear. Deletions cut 1 base from V and 1 base from J, with 11 bases between. The V gene's germline CDR1 is SSHAT and CDR2 FNYEAQ (reference sequence). The CDR3 totals 17 residues. The CDR3 bases are TGTGCCAGCAGCTTAGGCACGCTGACGTCTGGGGCCAACGTCCTGACTTTC. Amino acids: CASSLGTLTSGANVLTF.

The rearrangement uses TRBV30 and TRBJ1-5; D ambiguous. The CDR3 is 16 residues long. Trimming left V 3 bases short and J 4 bases short, with 19 bases between. CDR1 and CDR2 (germline): GTSNPN, SVGIG (reference sequence). The DNA for the CDR3 is TGTGCCTGGAGGGATGCTTTGGCCTTAAGGAATCAGCCCCAGCATTTT. It is translated as CAWRDALALRNQPQHF.

The chain uses TRBV19 and TRBJ1-6; 7 bases agree with TRBD1. The length of the CDR3 is 18 residues. Trimming cost V 1 base and J 3 bases; bases outside gene matches: 9. The germline V gene encodes CDR1 LNHDA and CDR2 SQIVND (reference sequence). CDR3 in DNA: TGTGCCAGTAGTATAGTACCCCGGGACAGCAGCTATAATTCACCCCTCCACTTT. Translated, it gives CASSIVPRDSSYNSPLHF.

The CDR3 is CASRDQLNTEAFF. CDR3 nucleotide sequence: TGTGCCAGCAGGGACCAACTGAACACTGAAGCTTTCTTT. The rearrangement joins TRBV6-5 to TRBJ1-1, with D unclear. The germline V gene encodes CDR1 MNHEY and CDR2 SVGAGI. Trimming pared 6 bases from V and 0 bases from J, leaving 8 bases between. The CDR3 sequence is 13 residues long.

The sample holds one count of this clone. V gene TRBV10-3 combines with J gene TRBJ1-1, with TRBD1 as a possible D gene (5 bases). Germline CDR1 reads ENHRY; CDR2 reads SYGVKD. This CDR3 has 15 amino acids. Deletions cut 0 bases from V and 1 base from J, with 9 bases between. CDR3 protein: CAISESSGWNTEAFF. CDR3 nucleotides: TGTGCCATCAGTGAGTCCTCAGGGTGGAACACTGAAGCTTTCTTT.

The chain links TRBV30 to TRBJ1-3; D is undetermined. Germline lookup yields CDR1 GTSNPN and CDR2 SVGIG (reference sequence). The germline V and J ends were trimmed by 2 bases and 3 bases, with 8 bases remaining between them. CDR3 length: 13 residues. The CDR3 DNA is TGTGCCTGGAGTTACCAACTTGGAAACACCATATATTTT. Protein: CAWSYQLGNTIYF.

This clone was counted a single time. The CDR3, as DNA: TGCGCCAGTAGTTTTAGCGGGGACGACGAGACCCAGTACTTC. As protein: CASSFSGDDETQYF. V and J are TRBV5-1 and TRBJ2-5; 8 bases align to TRBD2. V lost 8 bases to trimming and J lost 5 bases; unmatched junction nucleotides: 11. Germline values: CDR1 SGHRS, CDR2 YFSETQ. The CDR3 is made up of 14 amino acids.

This sequence joins TRBV18 and TRBJ1-1; D gene unclear. V shed 2 bases and J shed 8 bases, with 9 bases lying between them. The CDR3 is 12 residues long. Germline V gene lookup returns CDR1 KGHSH and CDR2 LQKENI. CDR3 in amino acids: CASSPSVPEAFF. The CDR3 nucleotides read TGTGCCAGCTCACCAAGCGTACCAGAAGCTTTCTTT.

The CDR3 region has the DNA TGTGCCAGCAGTCCGGGGACAGGGGGCAGGGAGACCCAGTACTTC. Protein product: CASSPGTGGRETQYF. The rearrangement links TRBV6-5 to TRBJ2-5; TRBD1 aligns across 12 bases. This CDR3 region has 15 residues. Trimming removed 5 bases from V and 5 bases from J; junction bases left unmatched: 6. Germline CDR1 reads MNHEY; CDR2 reads SVGAGI.

The J gene is TRBJ2-7, the V gene TRBV2; D may be TRBD1 (6 bases). This CDR3 has 14 residues. Germline CDR1 SNHLY, CDR2 FYNNEI. The ends were cut back, 8 bases at V and 4 bases at J, with 18 bases in the middle. The CDR3 spells CASSLWQGLYEQYF. In nucleotides, the CDR3 is TGTGCCAGCTCCTTGTGGCAGGGGCTTTACGAGCAGTACTTC.

The chain is built from TRBV7-9 and TRBJ2-1; TRBD2 aligns across 8 bases. Trimming removed 2 bases from V and 4 bases from J; junction bases left unmatched: 13. This CDR3 is 18 amino acids long. The germline V gene encodes CDR1 SEHNR and CDR2 FQNEAQ (reference sequence). The CDR3 is CASSLKSRLAGMYNEQFF. The CDR3 nucleotides read TGTGCCAGCAGCTTAAAATCCCGGTTAGCGGGAATGTACAATGAGCAGTTCTTC.

This clone was observed a few times. The CDR3 loop reads CASGFRDSWTF. The CDR3, as DNA: TGTGCCAGCGGCTTCCGGGATAGCTGGACCTTC. This sequence joins TRBV28 and TRBJ1-2; D uncertain. V was cut by 8 bases and J by 14 bases, with 18 bases left in between. CDR1 and CDR2 from the germline V gene are MDHEN and SYDVKM. The CDR3 runs 11 residues.

The chain links TRBV20-1 to TRBJ2-7, with D uncertain. Trimming left V 7 bases short and J 3 bases short, with 10 bases between. This CDR3 is 11 amino acids long. The germline CDR1 and CDR2 sequences are DFQATT and SNEGSKA (reference sequence). The CDR3 region is CSVIQSYEQYF. The CDR3 DNA follows: TGCAGTGTCATTCAGAGCTACGAGCAGTACTTC.

The J gene is TRBJ1-2, the V gene TRBV5-4; 11 bases are a match to TRBD1. Germline V gene sequence: CDR1 SGHNT, CDR2 YYREEE (reference sequence). V was clipped by 3 bases and J by 7 bases; unmatched bases: 11. The CDR3 spans 16 residues. The CDR3 coding sequence is TGTGCCAGCAGCTCTCGGACAGGGGGCGATCTAAGTGGCTACACCTTC. Encoded protein: CASSSRTGGDLSGYTF.

A few counts support this clone. The chain carries TRBV14 and TRBJ1-2; D not certain. Germline V lookup: CDR1 SGHDN, CDR2 FVKESK. V lost 0 bases and J 4 bases, leaving 6 bases between the germline ends. There are 13 residues in the CDR3. CDR3 residues: CASSQDTSYGYTF. In DNA, the CDR3 is TGTGCCAGCAGCCAAGACACAAGCTATGGCTACACCTTC. Looking up the rest from reference TRBV14 and TRBJ1-2 gives the full variable domain: EAGVTQFPSHSVIEKGQTVTLRCDPISGHDNLYWYRRVMGKEIKFLLHFVKESKQDESGMPNNRFLAERTGGTYSTLKVQPAELEDSGVYFCASSQDTSYGYTFGSGTRLTVV.

The CDR3 is CASSQGAPKAGELFF. DNA for the CDR3: TGTGCCAGCAGCCAAGGGGCGCCAAAGGCCGGGGAGCTGTTTTTT. The V call is TRBV3-1 (or the pseudogene TRBV3-2), the J call TRBJ2-2; D is ambiguous. The ends were cut back, 1 base at V and 6 bases at J, with 12 bases in the middle. The CDR3 sequence is 15 residues long. Germline CDR1 and CDR2: LGHDT and YNNKEL (reference sequence).

The chain employs TRBV28 and TRBJ1-6; a weak D match, TRBD1 (5 bases). CDR1 and CDR2 from the germline V gene are MDHEN and SYDVKM. This CDR3 is built from 12 residues. The ends were cut back, 1 base at V and 14 bases at J, with 9 bases in the middle. For the CDR3, the DNA is TGTGCCAGCAGTTTATCAGGGCCCACCCTCCACTTT. Translating it yields CASSLSGPTLHF. Using reference TRBV28 and TRBJ1-6 for the parts outside the CDR3, the full variable domain is DVKVTQSSRYLVKRTGEKVFLECVQDMDHENMFWYRQDPGLGLRLIYFSYDVKMKEKGDIPEGYSVSREKKERFSLILESASTNQTSMYLCASSLSGPTLHFGNGTRLTVT.

In this sample, this clone turned up a few times. V is TRBV6-1 and J is TRBJ2-3; D may correspond to TRBD1 or TRBD2 (5 bases each). The CDR3 covers 15 residues. Germline lookup yields CDR1 MNHNS and CDR2 SASEGT. V lost 0 bases, J lost 2 bases, and 9 bases lay in between. As DNA, the CDR3 is TGTGCCAGCAGTGAAGCAGCCGGGGCCACAGATACGCAGTATTTT. It translates to CASSEAAGATDTQYF.

The V and J genes are TRBV19 and TRBJ1-2, with D possibly TRBD1 on 6 matching bases. The CDR3 covers 13 residues. CDR1 is LNHDA, CDR2 SQIVND, per germline (reference sequence). V dropped 3 bases and J dropped 4 bases, with 9 bases sitting between them. CDR3 sequence: CASSMRQVYGYTF. CDR3 nucleotide sequence: TGTGCCAGTAGTATGCGACAGGTCTATGGCTACACCTTC.

The chain links TRBV4-2 to TRBJ1-1; TRBD1 might be the D (6 bases). This CDR3 is 16 amino acids long. Germline CDR1 and CDR2: LGHNA and YNFKEQ. V was pared by 2 bases and J by 5 bases, with 18 bases between. Here the CDR3 reads CASSQPYRARETEAFF. CDR3 in DNA: TGTGCCAGCAGCCAACCCTACAGGGCCCGTGAGACTGAAGCTTTCTTT.